Sequencing of this TCR beta chain was carried out in a study of OX40 agonist ivuxolimab in advanced cancers. V lost 5 bases and J lost 3; bases outside the gene matches: 6. CDR3 size: 15 residues. Germline V gene lookup returns CDR1 SGHAT and CDR2 FQNNGV. The assay was immunoSEQ multiplex PCR, and TCRdb's table has in-frame clones only and misses some. The sample shows around 26,000 clones, more than 75% of them seen only once. This chain joins TRBV11-2 and TRBJ1-5; 8 nucleotides match TRBD1. Specimen: CD4+ or CD8+ T cells sorted from blood, collected in a trial of the OX40 agonist ivuxolimab. This receptor was taken from an adult with an advanced solid tumor such as melanoma, head and neck, liver or kidney cancer. The CDR3: CASSPEGQDNQPQHF. CDR3 sequence (DNA): TGTGCCAGCAGCCCAGAGGGACAGGACAATCAGCCCCAGCATTTT.